A single sample is the source of the 20 T cell receptor beta chains below, sequenced in a study of blood T cell repertoires in COVID-19. The assay was immunoSEQ multiplex PCR, and TCRdb's table has in-frame clones only and misses some. The sample holds over 95,000 clones; around nine tenths are singletons and the top ten take approximately 19%. The specimen sequenced was peripheral blood. These TCRs come from a human donor with acute or convalescent COVID-19. The donor label of this sample is uncertain.

The chain links TRBV6-5 to TRBJ1-3; possible D gene TRBD1, 6 bases. CDR1 is MNHEY, CDR2 SVGAGI, per germline. The CDR3 is made up of 15 amino acids. V gave up 2 bases and J gave up 3 bases, with 11 bases separating them. The CDR3 reads CASSYTQGIGNTIYF. CDR3 sequence (DNA): TGTGCCAGCAGTTACACACAGGGAATTGGAAACACCATATATTTT.

This sequence joins TRBV11-2 and TRBJ2-7; 8 bases line up with TRBD1. CDR3 length equals 15 residues. The germline CDR1 and CDR2 sequences are SGHAT and FQNNGV. J was trimmed by 0 bases and V by 5 bases; bases with no gene match: 6. The CDR3 DNA sequence: TGTGCCAGCAGCCGGGACAGGAGCCGCTCCTACGAGCAGTACTTC. Its translation is CASSRDRSRSYEQYF. Together with reference TRBV11-2 and TRBJ2-7, the CDR3 gives the full variable domain: EAGVAQSPRYKIIEKRQSVAFWCNPISGHATLYWYQQILGQGPKLLIQFQNNGVVDDSQLPKDRFSAERLKGVDSTLKIQPAKLEDSAVYLCASSRDRSRSYEQYFGPGTRLTVT.

The J gene is TRBJ2-1, the V gene TRBV5-4, with a possible D match to TRBD1 (6 bases). The length of the CDR3 is 16 residues. V lost 3 bases, J lost 2 bases, and 15 bases lay in between. Germline V gene sequence: CDR1 SGHNT, CDR2 YYREEE (reference sequence). The CDR3 nucleotides are TGTGCCAGCAGCTCGTCGGTCTCAGGGGCCTACAATGAGCAGTTCTTC. This sequence encodes CASSSSVSGAYNEQFF. The full variable domain, its missing parts supplied by reference TRBV5-4 and TRBJ2-1, is ETGVTQSPTHLIKTRGQQVTLRCSSQSGHNTVSWYQQALGQGPQFIFQYYREEENGRGNFPPRFSGLQFPNYSSELNVNALELDDSALYLCASSSSVSGAYNEQFFGPGTRLTVL.

The V gene is TRBV27, the J gene TRBJ1-1; 8 bases line up with TRBD1. CDR1 MNHEY and CDR2 SMNVEV come from the germline V gene (reference sequence). This CDR3 contains 15 residues. V dropped 6 bases and J dropped 4; count of bases not matched to a gene: 10. The CDR3 sequence is CASRPQDRVGTEAFF. As DNA, the CDR3 is TGTGCCAGCAGGCCCCAGGACAGGGTCGGCACTGAAGCTTTCTTT.

V gene TRBV28 combines with J gene TRBJ2-3; no definite D call. Germline loops: CDR1 MDHEN, CDR2 SYDVKM. The CDR3 contains 12 residues. Deletions cut 5 bases from V and 1 base from J, with 4 bases between. The DNA of the CDR3 is TGTGCCAGCAGTCTACGCACAGATACGCAGTATTTT. It is translated as CASSLRTDTQYF.

V usage is TRBV19 and J usage is TRBJ2-6; 10 bases are shared with TRBD1. The V gene end was trimmed by 4 bases and the J gene end by 1 base; junction bases not matched to a gene: 4. Germline CDR1 is LNHDA and CDR2 is SQIVND (reference sequence). The CDR3 spans 17 residues. Written as DNA, the CDR3 is TGTGCCAGTAGTACCGGGACAGGGGTTTCTGGGGCCAACGTCCTGACTTTC. Translation: CASSTGTGVSGANVLTF. Combining the CDR3 with reference TRBV19 and TRBJ2-6 gives the whole variable domain DGGITQSPKYLFRKEGQNVTLSCEQNLNHDAMYWYRQDPGQGLRLIYYSQIVNDFQKGDIAEGYSVSREKKESFPLTVTSAQKNPTAFYLCASSTGTGVSGANVLTFGAGSRLTVL.

This chain uses TRBV27 with TRBJ2-1; 7 bases match TRBD2. V trimming: 5 bases; J trimming: 2 bases; junction bases outside the gene matches: 9. The CDR3 loop spans 16 amino acids. Germline CDR1 MNHEY, CDR2 SMNVEV (reference sequence). DNA of the CDR3: TGTGCCAGCAGTCCGAAGACTAGCTTTACCTACAATGAGCAGTTCTTC. Translated: CASSPKTSFTYNEQFF.

The rearrangement links TRBV6-1 to TRBJ2-1, with 7 nucleotides matching TRBD2. The CDR3 extends over 17 amino acids. J gave up 7 bases and V 0 bases, and 12 bases lay outside the gene matches. The V gene's germline CDR1 is MNHNS and CDR2 SASEGT. In nucleotides, the CDR3 is TGTGCCAGCAGTGAAGCTCTTCGCGGGAGAGCGGGGAATGAGCAGTTCTTC. Residues: CASSEALRGRAGNEQFF.

This rearrangement joins TRBV7-2 to TRBJ2-5; a possible D gene is TRBD1 (6 bases). There are 16 residues in the CDR3. The V end was cut by 0 bases, the J end by 4 bases, with 15 bases between. Germline V gene data show CDR1 as SGHTA and CDR2 as FQGNSA. CDR3 region: CASSLAQQGYGETQYF. DNA of the CDR3: TGTGCCAGCAGCTTAGCGCAACAGGGATACGGAGAGACCCAGTACTTC. The entire variable domain, with the rest obtained from reference TRBV7-2 and TRBJ2-5, is as follows: GAGVSQSPSNKVTEKGKDVELRCDPISGHTALYWYRQSLGQGLEFLIYFQGNSAPDKSGLPSDRFSAERTGGSVSTLTIQRTQQEDSAVYLCASSLAQQGYGETQYFGPGTRLLVL.

The V gene is TRBV2, the J gene TRBJ1-6; 7 bases map to TRBD1. The germline CDR1 and CDR2 sequences are SNHLY and FYNNEI. V was clipped by 3 bases and J by 8 bases; unmatched bases: 7. The CDR3 totals 15 residues. This CDR3 is CASSDRGRGDSPLHF. The CDR3 coding sequence is TGTGCCAGCAGTGATAGGGGGCGAGGGGATTCACCCCTCCACTTT.

J is TRBJ2-7 and V is TRBV9, with unresolved D. CDR1 and CDR2 from the germline V gene are SGDLS and YYNGEE. The CDR3 sequence is 14 residues long. Trimming took off 0 bases at V and 0 bases at J, with 7 bases between the two ends. CDR3 protein: CASSVEASSYEQYF. The CDR3 region has the DNA TGTGCCAGCAGCGTAGAAGCGAGCTCCTACGAGCAGTACTTC.

The DNA of the CDR3 is TGTGCCAGCCGACAGGACGTTTCACCCCTCCACTTT. Its protein is CASRQDVSPLHF. The chain employs TRBV12-3 or TRBV12-4 and TRBJ1-6, with D possibly TRBD1 on 6 matching bases. V lost 8 bases, J lost 9 bases, and 11 bases lay in between. This CDR3 spans 12 amino acids.

This clone was counted once. The CDR3: CASSRLEAEQFF. In nucleotides, the CDR3 is TGTGCCAGCAGCCGACTAGAGGCTGAGCAGTTCTTC. The V gene is TRBV6-2 or TRBV6-3, the J gene TRBJ2-1, with D possibly being TRBD2 (6 bases). The CDR3 length is 12 residues. Per the germline V gene, CDR1 is MNHEY and CDR2 is SVGEGT. Trimming took 6 bases from V and 9 from J, leaving 12 bases between them.

The chain has TRBV3-1 (or the pseudogene TRBV3-2) and TRBJ1-1; possibly TRBD1 for D (5 bases). Germline V gives CDR1 LGHDT, CDR2 YNNKEL (reference sequence). Between the trimmed V and J ends, which lost 5 bases and 1 base, there was a span of 11 bases. The CDR3 is 14 amino acids. The CDR3 here is CASSFQGQNTEAFF. As DNA, the CDR3 is TGTGCCAGCAGCTTCCAAGGACAGAACACTGAAGCTTTCTTT.

The V call is TRBV12-3 or TRBV12-4, the J call TRBJ1-6; 10 bases align to TRBD1. The CDR3 extends over 13 amino acids. V lost 6 bases, J lost 9 bases, and 2 bases stayed unmatched. CDR3 sequence (DNA): TGTGCCAGCAGGGACAGGGGGACTTCACCCCTCCACTTT. Its protein is CASRDRGTSPLHF.

The rearrangement uses TRBV7-8 and TRBJ2-7; 9 bases line up with TRBD2. This CDR3 has 15 amino acids. With 5 bases clipped from V and 5 bases from J, the junction kept 10 bases outside the gene matches. The germline V gene has CDR1 SGHVS and CDR2 FQNEAQ. The CDR3 loop is CASSLGLAKADEQYF. The CDR3, as DNA: TGTGCCAGCAGCCTGGGACTAGCTAAGGCAGACGAGCAGTACTTC. Using reference TRBV7-8 and TRBJ2-7 for the parts outside the CDR3, the full variable domain is GAGVSQSPRYKVAKRGQDVALRCDPISGHVSLFWYQQALGQGPEFLTYFQNEAQLDKSGLPSDRFFAERPEGSVSTLKIQRTQQEDSAVYLCASSLGLAKADEQYFGPGTRLTVT.

This chain connects TRBV2 to TRBJ1-2; D is possibly TRBD1 (6 bases). CDR1 and CDR2 (germline): SNHLY, FYNNEI. V was trimmed by 6 bases and J by 8 bases, leaving 22 bases between them. The CDR3 is 15 amino acids. The chain's CDR3 is CASSRTGLGVGGYTF. For the CDR3, the DNA is TGTGCCAGCAGCCGAACAGGGCTTGGGGTGGGAGGCTACACCTTC. The variable domain in full, completed from reference TRBV2 and TRBJ1-2, reads EPEVTQTPSHQVTQMGQEVILRCVPISNHLYFYWYRQILGQKVEFLVSFYNNEISEKSEIFDDQFSVERPDGSNFTLKIRSTKLEDSAMYFCASSRTGLGVGGYTFGSGTRLTVV.

This rearrangement joins TRBV28 to TRBJ2-1, with 9 bases identical to TRBD2. The J segment lost 7 bases and the V segment lost 6 bases, leaving 13 bases of the junction unmatched. Germline V gene data show CDR1 as MDHEN and CDR2 as SYDVKM. CDR3 length: 16 amino acids. The CDR3 loop is CASSPTTAGGLNEQFF. CDR3 sequence (DNA): TGTGCCAGCAGCCCAACTACAGCGGGGGGTTTGAATGAGCAGTTCTTC.

The CDR3: CASSPMAGWTEAFF. The CDR3 DNA reads as TGTGCCAGTAGCCCAATGGCGGGATGGACTGAAGCTTTCTTT. The chain employs TRBV19 and TRBJ1-1, with D unclear. Germline V gene sequence: CDR1 LNHDA, CDR2 SQIVND (reference sequence). V lost 6 bases and J 5 bases, leaving 16 bases between the germline ends. There are 14 residues in the CDR3.

This sequence joins TRBV19 and TRBJ2-7, with D perhaps TRBD2 (6 bases). Germline CDR1 is LNHDA and CDR2 is SQIVND (reference sequence). The CDR3 contains 16 residues. Trimming removed 9 bases from V and 1 base from J, with 22 bases in between. In nucleotides, the CDR3 is TGTGCCAGGACCGGGACTGAGAAAAACCTATCCTACGAGCAGTACTTC. It encodes CARTGTEKNLSYEQYF.